This T cell receptor beta chain was profiled in a study of cytomegalovirus exposure and HLA in healthy donors (TCRdb year 2017). Study-wide context: The 550 to 750 repertoires of the first cohort and the approximately 110 validation repertoires were produced on the same platform, according to a later analysis. The aim of the study was to test whether cataloging public T cell receptors could identify signatures of past pathogen exposure. In addition to the first cohort of roughly 700 subjects, a separate validation cohort of 120 different subjects was used. High-throughput TCR immunosequencing, statistical association of individual TCRs with disease status, and machine learning were combined to predict cytomegalovirus infection status.

The donors were included in the validation cohort of over a hundred subjects, a group kept apart from the roughly 670-subject first cohort. The V end loses 2 bases and the J end loses 15 bases, and a stretch of 23 bases separates them. Taken from cysteine to phenylalanine, the CDR3 has 15 residues. Of all the DNA, just the CDR3 is kept, 45 bases in frame from base 1. CDR1 SGHTA and CDR2 FQGNSA were looked up in the germline V gene. As to this clone: Its target antigen remains unknown. No much larger clone exists at a distance of one base, and base qualities are not known.

Results the study describes overall, beyond this receptor: In a later analysis, TCRs clustered in the first cohort were found to also tend to co-occur in the approximately 110 validation repertoires, with 85% to 95% of cluster scores above 0. It was suggested by the authors that the approach could potentially be generalized to other disease states and immunological phenotypes. A later analysis lacked HLA typing for the validation cohort, so it scored co-occurrence in that cohort across all 130 or so repertoires. A total of 150 to 200 TCR beta chains were listed by the study as associated with cytomegalovirus. The classifier was reported to diagnose cytomegalovirus status with high specificity and sensitivity in both the original cohort and the validation cohort. Most TCR sequences were seen in very few donors, while some public TCRs were found in many individuals. A few of the identified cytomegalovirus-associated TCR beta chains were confirmed in vitro to be specific for cytomegalovirus antigens.

Library method: the immunoSEQ multiplex PCR assay. Regarding the original processing steps: A statistical classification framework was developed to diagnose cytomegalovirus status using the catalog of TCR beta chain sequences. What TCRdb holds here is the immuneACCESS table cut down to in-frame rearrangements. Part of the clones is not present; checked against another copy, under half of the missing clones reflect an unresolved V gene, and the others are unexplained. The D gene and trimming were derived from the DNA, and the V and J assignments and clone size from that table. The sample table lists tens of thousands of clones, approximately 96% of them with a count of one. Clones ranked in the top ten supply under 1.5% of the sample.

The TCR was taken from a man aged 18 to 29 in good health and CMV-seropositive. The sequenced sample was PBMCs. This sequence uses TRBV7-2 and TRBJ2-1; the D gene is perhaps TRBD2, from 6 matching bases. For the CDR3, the sequence is CASSLTLGGGTPGFF. The sequenced DNA: TGTGCCAGCAGCTTAACTCTGGGCGGAGGGACCCCAGGGTTCTTC.